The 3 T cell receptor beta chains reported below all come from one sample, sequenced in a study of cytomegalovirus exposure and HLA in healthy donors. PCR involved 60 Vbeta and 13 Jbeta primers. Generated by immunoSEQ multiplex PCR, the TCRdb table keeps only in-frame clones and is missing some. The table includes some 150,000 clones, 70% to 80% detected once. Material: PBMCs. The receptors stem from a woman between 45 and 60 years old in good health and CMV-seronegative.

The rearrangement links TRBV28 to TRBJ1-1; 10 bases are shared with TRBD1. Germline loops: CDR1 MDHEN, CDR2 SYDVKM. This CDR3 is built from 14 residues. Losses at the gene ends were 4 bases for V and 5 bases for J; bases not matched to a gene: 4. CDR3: CASSYDRGHTEAFF. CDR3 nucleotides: TGTGCCAGCAGTTATGACAGGGGGCATACTGAAGCTTTCTTT.

The CDR3 region is CASSGRQVLTEAFF. CDR3 coding DNA: TGTGCCAGCAGCGGAAGACAAGTGTTAACTGAAGCTTTCTTT. This sequence joins TRBV7-2 and TRBJ1-1; D uncertain. The ends were cut back, 5 bases at V and 5 bases at J, with 15 bases in the middle. Germline assignment: CDR1 SGHTA and CDR2 FQGNSA. The CDR3 runs to 14 residues. Filled out from reference TRBV7-2 and TRBJ1-1, the complete variable domain reads GAGVSQSPSNKVTEKGKDVELRCDPISGHTALYWYRQSLGQGLEFLIYFQGNSAPDKSGLPSDRFSAERTGGSVSTLTIQRTQQEDSAVYLCASSGRQVLTEAFFGQGTRLTVV.

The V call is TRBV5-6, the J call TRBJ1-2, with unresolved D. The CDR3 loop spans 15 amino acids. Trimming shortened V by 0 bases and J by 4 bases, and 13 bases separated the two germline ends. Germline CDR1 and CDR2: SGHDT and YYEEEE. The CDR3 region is CASSLVAGRGYGYTF. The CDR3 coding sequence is TGTGCCAGCAGCTTGGTGGCCGGGCGGGGCTATGGCTACACCTTC.